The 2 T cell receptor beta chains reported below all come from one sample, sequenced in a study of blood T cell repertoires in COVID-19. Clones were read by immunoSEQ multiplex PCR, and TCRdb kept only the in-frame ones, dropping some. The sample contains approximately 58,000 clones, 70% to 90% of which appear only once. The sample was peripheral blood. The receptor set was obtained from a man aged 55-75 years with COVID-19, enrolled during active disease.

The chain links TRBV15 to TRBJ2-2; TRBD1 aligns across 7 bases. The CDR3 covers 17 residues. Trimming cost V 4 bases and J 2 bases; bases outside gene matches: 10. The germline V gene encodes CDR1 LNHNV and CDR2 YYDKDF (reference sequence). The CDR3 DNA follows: TGTGCCACCAGCAAATCCGGGACAGCCGGCAACACCGGGGAGCTGTTTTTT. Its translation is CATSKSGTAGNTGELFF.

CDR3 in DNA: TGTGCCAGCACCCACCACGAGGGCAACTACGAGCAGTACTTC. Its translation is CASTHHEGNYEQYF. This chain connects TRBV5-8 to TRBJ2-7, with D perhaps matching TRBD2 (5 bases). The V and J ends lost 6 bases and 3 bases respectively, with 16 bases between them. CDR3 length: 14 residues. The germline gives CDR1 SGHTS, CDR2 YDEGEE.